Following are 32 T cell receptor beta chains from one sample sequenced in a study of T cell repertoires in cytomegalovirus infection. These TCRs are of unknown antigen specificity. TCRdb itself ran the reads through MiXCR, one entry per CDR3 protein. The sample records 570,000 or so distinct CDR3 sequences, approximately 40% being singletons. The sequencing used cultured PBMCs, collected from culture after CMV antigen stimulation. These receptors all come from a human donor in good health (CMV status not recorded). Some clones in this sample may be carry-over from other donors' samples.

This clonotype was counted a few times. The CDR3 DNA reads as TGTGCCATCAGTGAGACAGGGGGGTATGGCTACACCTTC. This sequence encodes CAISETGGYGYTF. The chain uses TRBV10-3 and TRBJ1-2; the match to TRBD1 covers 8 bases. V dropped 2 bases and J dropped 5; count of bases not matched to a gene: 1. This CDR3 is 13 amino acids long. The germline V gene has CDR1 ENHRY and CDR2 SYGVKD.

The chain links TRBV7-8 to TRBJ2-1; D is unresolved. Trimming stripped 5 bases from V and 9 bases from J, with 20 bases between. The CDR3 extends over 15 amino acids. Germline V gives CDR1 SGHVS, CDR2 FQNEAQ. The CDR3 protein is CASSVGPNGATEQFF. The CDR3 nucleotides are TGTGCCAGCAGCGTGGGCCCTAATGGTGCCACTGAGCAGTTCTTC.

This rearrangement joins TRBV11-2 to TRBJ2-1; 7 nucleotides line up with TRBD1. CDR1 and CDR2 (germline): SGHAT, FQNNGV. V lost 5 bases and J lost 10; bases outside the gene matches: 14. The CDR3 is made up of 15 amino acids. The CDR3 DNA follows: TGTGCCAGCAGCCAAGAGCTCAGCTTAGGGGGCGAGCAGTTCTTC. It translates to CASSQELSLGGEQFF.

This clonotype occurred many times. This chain uses TRBV7-2 with TRBJ2-5; D may correspond to TRBD1 or TRBD2 (5 bases each). Germline-derived CDR1 and CDR2 are SGHTA and FQGNSA. V was pared by 4 bases and J by 5 bases, with 8 bases between. This CDR3 has 12 amino acids. The CDR3 reads CASSWGGETQYF. In DNA, the CDR3 is TGTGCCAGCAGCTGGGGCGGGGAGACCCAGTACTTC.

This clonotype was found once. The V and J genes are TRBV7-8 and TRBJ1-6; tentative D call: TRBD1 (6 bases). Trimming left V 7 bases short and J 8 bases short, with 18 bases between. Germline CDR1 reads SGHVS; CDR2 reads FQNEAQ. The length of the CDR3 is 15 residues. The CDR3 sequence: CASTIQGPGDSPLHF. CDR3 nucleotides: TGTGCCAGCACGATTCAGGGGCCGGGGGATTCACCCCTCCACTTT.

The chain employs TRBV2 and TRBJ2-4, with TRBD2 matching over 7 bases. This CDR3 has 14 amino acids. The J segment lost 6 bases and the V segment lost 2 bases, leaving 4 bases of the junction unmatched. Germline CDR1 SNHLY, CDR2 FYNNEI. CDR3 coding DNA: TGTGCCAGCAGTGAACAAGGACTAGGAAACATTCAGTACTTC. Protein product: CASSEQGLGNIQYF. The variable domain in full, with the rest retrieved from reference TRBV2 and TRBJ2-4, is EPEVTQTPSHQVTQMGQEVILRCVPISNHLYFYWYRQILGQKVEFLVSFYNNEISEKSEIFDDQFSVERPDGSNFTLKIRSTKLEDSAMYFCASSEQGLGNIQYFGAGTRLSVL.

CDR3 sequence (DNA): TGTGCCAGCAGCTTGGTGGGGGAAGATACGCAGTATTTT. It translates to CASSLVGEDTQYF. The chain recombines TRBV5-4 with TRBJ2-3; D might be TRBD1 or TRBD2, each matching 5 bases. Deletions cut 0 bases from V and 5 bases from J, with 7 bases between. CDR3 length: 13 amino acids. Looked up from germline, CDR1 is SGHNT and CDR2 is YYREEE (reference sequence).

The chain employs TRBV27 and TRBJ2-7; unclear D gene. This CDR3 has 14 residues. Germline CDR1 MNHEY, CDR2 SMNVEV (reference sequence). V lost 6 bases and J 3 bases, leaving 15 bases between the germline ends. The CDR3 reads CASRRSQLSYEQYF. CDR3 DNA: TGTGCCAGCAGGCGGTCTCAATTAAGCTACGAGCAGTACTTC.

This clonotype has a handful of counts. V is TRBV2 and J is TRBJ2-7; TRBD2 is a possible D gene (5 bases). The CDR3 consists of 12 residues. Germline V gene data show CDR1 as SNHLY and CDR2 as FYNNEI. V lost 7 bases to trimming and J lost 7 bases, with 14 bases between them. CDR3 coding DNA: TGTGCCAGCATGGGTGGCGGGTGGGAGCAGTACTTC. Its protein product is CASMGGGWEQYF.

With regard to this clonotype: The junction does not match germline at one end; this may be a read error. The chain has TRBV7-2 and TRBJ2-7; D might be TRBD1 or TRBD2, each matching 6 bases. Germline CDR1 and CDR2: SGHTA and FQGNSA. The CDR3 has 16 amino acids. CDR3 sequence (DNA): TGTGCCAGTAGCTTAGTTGGGGGGCGAGGCTCGGACGAGCAGTACTTC. Translation: CASSLVGGRGSDEQYF.

About this clonotype itself: A clone one base away is much larger, so this may be a read error. The chain joins TRBV7-8 to TRBJ1-2, with unresolved D. The ends were cut back, 5 bases at V and 3 bases at J, with 10 bases in the middle. CDR1 is SGHVS and CDR2 is FQNEAQ in the germline V gene. This CDR3 contains 13 residues. In DNA form, the CDR3 reads TGTGCCAGCAGCGCACATCCCCACTATGGCTACACCTTC. This translates into CASSAHPHYGYTF.

The chain couples TRBV2 to TRBJ1-2; unclear D gene. The CDR3 has 13 amino acids. Germline assignment: CDR1 SNHLY and CDR2 FYNNEI. V lost 0 bases and J 4 bases, leaving 6 bases between the germline ends. This CDR3 is CASSEAPSYGYTF. Here the CDR3 DNA reads TGTGCCAGCAGTGAAGCGCCGAGCTATGGCTACACCTTC.

This clonotype was seen a few times. The chain is built from TRBV7-2 and TRBJ2-1; 12 nucleotides agree with TRBD2. The CDR3 spans 17 residues. Germline trimming cut 5 bases from V and 5 bases from J; bases unmatched to any gene: 10. Per the germline V gene, CDR1 is SGHTA and CDR2 is FQGNSA. The CDR3 here is CASSLGLAGWYDNEQFF. The CDR3 bases are TGTGCCAGCAGCCTCGGACTAGCGGGATGGTACGACAATGAGCAGTTCTTC. The variable domain in full, with the rest retrieved from reference TRBV7-2 and TRBJ2-1, is GAGVSQSPSNKVTEKGKDVELRCDPISGHTALYWYRQSLGQGLEFLIYFQGNSAPDKSGLPSDRFSAERTGGSVSTLTIQRTQQEDSAVYLCASSLGLAGWYDNEQFFGPGTRLTVL.

Note on this clonotype: One end of the junction fails to match germline, which may point to a read error. This chain joins TRBV7-2 and TRBJ2-1; TRBD1 agrees at 10 bases. This CDR3 is built from 15 residues. Germline loops: CDR1 SGHTA, CDR2 FQGNSA. The CDR3 here is CASSLGGQGLRGALF. The CDR3 nucleotides read TGTGCCAGCAGCTTAGGGGGACAGGGGTTAAGAGGCGCGCTCTTC.

The chain has TRBV7-6 and TRBJ2-7, with TRBD1 matching over 7 bases. With 5 bases clipped from V and 4 bases from J, the junction kept 8 bases outside the gene matches. Germline V gene sequence: CDR1 SGHVS, CDR2 FNYEAQ. The CDR3 sequence is 14 residues long. CDR3 amino acids: CASSMGQSTYEQYF. CDR3 sequence (DNA): TGTGCCAGCAGCATGGGACAGTCTACTTACGAGCAGTACTTC.

This clonotype came up a few times. This chain connects TRBV7-9 to TRBJ2-2; weak D call: TRBD1 (6 bases). The V end lost 2 bases, the J end lost 3 bases, and 19 bases lay between the germline ends. The CDR3 extends over 18 amino acids. Germline V gives CDR1 SEHNR, CDR2 FQNEAQ (reference sequence). The CDR3 coding sequence is TGTGCCAGCAGCTTAAGGGGGACCCCGGGGCGCGACACCGGGGAGCTGTTTTTT. It specifies CASSLRGTPGRDTGELFF.

The chain joins TRBV20-1 to TRBJ2-1, with 9 bases matching TRBD2. The germline CDR1 and CDR2 sequences are DFQATT and SNEGSKA (reference sequence). The CDR3 contains 17 residues. Losses at the gene ends were 7 bases for V and 9 bases for J; bases not matched to a gene: 22. The CDR3 spells CSVLSGGGGGSYIEQFF. DNA for the CDR3: TGCAGTGTCCTCTCTGGCGGGGGGGGGGGAAGTTATATTGAGCAGTTCTTC.

This clonotype has just a few counts. This chain joins TRBV7-2 and TRBJ2-7; 8 positions agree with TRBD1. Germline lookup yields CDR1 SGHTA and CDR2 FQGNSA. V lost 6 bases and J lost 4; bases outside the gene matches: 8. CDR3 length: 14 residues. The CDR3 DNA reads TGTGCCAGCAGAGATAACAGGGGGAGGTACGAGCAGTACTTC. Its protein product is CASRDNRGRYEQYF.

This clonotype has only a few counts. This chain links TRBV19 with TRBJ2-2, with D maybe TRBD1 (6 bases). The CDR3 contains 18 residues. Germline CDR1 reads LNHDA; CDR2 reads SQIVND (reference sequence). V was clipped by 5 bases and J by 3 bases, with 22 bases between them. The CDR3 protein is CASSPARGEPEHTGELFF. The CDR3 coding sequence is TGTGCCAGTAGTCCTGCCAGGGGCGAGCCCGAACACACCGGGGAGCTGTTTTTT. The complete variable domain, with remaining parts taken from reference TRBV19 and TRBJ2-2, reads DGGITQSPKYLFRKEGQNVTLSCEQNLNHDAMYWYRQDPGQGLRLIYYSQIVNDFQKGDIAEGYSVSREKKESFPLTVTSAQKNPTAFYLCASSPARGEPEHTGELFFGEGSRLTVL.

The V call is TRBV28, the J call TRBJ2-7; D remains ambiguous. Per germline, CDR1 MDHEN and CDR2 SYDVKM. This CDR3 region has 12 residues. Trimming stripped 4 bases from V and 3 bases from J, with 7 bases between. CDR3 bases: TGTGCCAGCAGTTCAACCTACTACGAGCAGTACTTC. Encoded protein: CASSSTYYEQYF.

The genes are TRBV5-4 and TRBJ2-7; possible D gene TRBD1, 6 bases. This CDR3 spans 14 amino acids. V was shortened by 4 bases and J by 6 bases, with 17 bases between the two germline ends. From germline, CDR1 is SGHNT and CDR2 YYREEE (reference sequence). CDR3 in DNA: TGTGCCAGCAGCACACCGGGGACATCAGGCGAGCAGTACTTC. Translating it yields CASSTPGTSGEQYF.

The chain links TRBV27 to TRBJ2-3, with D perhaps TRBD2 (6 bases). V was cut by 5 bases and J by 4 bases, with 16 bases left in between. The CDR3 spans 15 residues. CDR1 and CDR2 from the germline V gene are MNHEY and SMNVEV (reference sequence). CDR3: CASSPGTRRADTQYF. In DNA, the CDR3 is TGTGCCAGCAGTCCAGGGACCCGGAGGGCAGATACGCAGTATTTT.

The J gene is TRBJ2-7, the V gene TRBV5-6; the D gene is possibly TRBD1 (6 bases). Germline CDR1 SGHDT, CDR2 YYEEEE. The CDR3 is 14 residues long. Between the trimmed V and J ends, which lost 7 bases and 0 bases, there was a span of 14 bases. This chain's CDR3 is CASSWAGVSYEQYF. For the CDR3, the DNA is TGTGCCAGCTCATGGGCAGGGGTCTCCTACGAGCAGTACTTC.

The sample holds a few counts of this clonotype. The genes are TRBV7-2 and TRBJ1-6; D is unclear. V was clipped by 5 bases and J by 7 bases, with 9 bases between them. Germline CDR1 SGHTA, CDR2 FQGNSA. The CDR3 covers 13 residues. The CDR3 bases are TGTGCCAGCAGCCCCGCCCCCAATTCACCCCTCCACTTT. Its protein product is CASSPAPNSPLHF.

This sequence joins TRBV12-3 or TRBV12-4 and TRBJ2-2, with D possibly called TRBD1 or TRBD2 (5 bases each). The CDR3 is 14 amino acids. V was cut by 5 bases and J by 2 bases, with 9 bases left in between. The CDR3 DNA follows: TGTGCCAGCAGTGGGACGGATAACACCGGGGAGCTGTTTTTT. Protein sequence: CASSGTDNTGELFF.

This chain links TRBV25-1 with TRBJ1-5; 7 nucleotides agree with TRBD1. Germline V gene data show CDR1 as MGHDK and CDR2 as SYGVNS. The CDR3 runs to 18 residues. V gave up 5 bases and J gave up 2 bases; unmatched junction bases: 15. The CDR3 is CASSPTSVRQGGNQPQHF. DNA of the CDR3: TGTGCCAGCAGTCCCACTTCGGTAAGACAGGGAGGCAATCAGCCCCAGCATTTT.

The chain couples TRBV7-2 to TRBJ2-7; D possibly corresponds to TRBD2 (5 bases). The CDR3 has 15 residues. Trimming took off 1 base at V and 1 base at J, with 11 bases between the two ends. Germline V gene sequence: CDR1 SGHTA, CDR2 FQGNSA. CDR3 nucleotide sequence: TGTGCCAGCAGCTTAGTTTTGGGCGGGTCCTACGAGCAGTACTTC. It specifies CASSLVLGGSYEQYF.

The CDR3 DNA reads TGTGCCAGCAGTTCCGGCAGGGACTATGGCTACACCTTC. It translates to CASSSGRDYGYTF. The V gene is TRBV12-3 or TRBV12-4, the J gene TRBJ1-2; a weak D match, TRBD1 (5 bases). The CDR3 extends over 13 amino acids. Trimming shortened V by 4 bases and J by 3 bases, and 9 bases separated the two germline ends.

J is TRBJ2-1 and V is TRBV11-1; 9 bases fit TRBD2. There are 16 residues in the CDR3. The V gene's germline CDR1 is SGHAT and CDR2 FQDESV (reference sequence). Trimming took 4 bases from V and 6 from J; bases not matched to a gene: 10. CDR3 residues: CASSSYLAGGRNEQFF. The CDR3 DNA is TGTGCCAGCAGCTCCTACCTGGCGGGGGGGCGCAATGAGCAGTTCTTC.

This clonotype was counted a few times. The chain has TRBV7-2 and TRBJ2-5; weak D call: TRBD2 (6 bases). The CDR3 sequence is 15 residues long. With 4 bases removed from V and 3 bases from J, the gap between germline ends came to 15 bases. Germline CDR1 SGHTA, CDR2 FQGNSA. This chain's CDR3 is CASSSPGLAEETQYF. The CDR3 DNA follows: TGTGCCAGCAGCTCCCCGGGACTGGCGGAAGAGACCCAGTACTTC.

This clonotype was seen only a few times. The rearrangement uses TRBV7-9 and TRBJ2-1; D remains ambiguous. V lost 5 bases and J 4 bases, leaving 12 bases between the germline ends. The germline V gene encodes CDR1 SEHNR and CDR2 FQNEAQ (reference sequence). This CDR3 has 14 residues. The CDR3: CASSPTGGYNEQFF. The CDR3 coding sequence is TGTGCCAGCAGCCCGACCGGCGGATACAATGAGCAGTTCTTC.

This clonotype was seen a few times. This chain connects TRBV12-3 or TRBV12-4 to TRBJ1-6; no clear D gene. The length of the CDR3 is 12 residues. Trimming left V 5 bases short and J 15 bases short, with 14 bases between. This chain's CDR3 is CASSPLGNHLHF. DNA for the CDR3: TGTGCCAGCAGTCCACTGGGGAACCACCTCCACTTT.